The clone carrying this T cell receptor beta chain showed up many times. This record belongs to a study of T cells in Graves' hyperthyroidism and ophthalmopathy. The TCR beta CDR3 regions underwent amplification using RNA transcripts as the source. RT-PCR in the first round (using the HTBI primer set) targeted the TCR CDR3. TCRdb analysed the multiplex PCR reads with MiXCR anew, one entry per CDR3 protein. The sample has about 380,000 distinct CDR3 sequences, approximately 17% seen once; the top ten hold about 38%. This CDR3 spans 16 amino acids. V lost 6 bases, J lost 4 bases, and 14 bases stayed unmatched. In germline, CDR1 is MNHNS, CDR2 SASEGT.

The V and J genes are TRBV6-1 and TRBJ2-5; TRBD2 aligns across 7 bases. The clonotype was recovered from a man between 18 and 29 years old with Graves' ophthalmopathy. The sample was blood. The CDR3 nucleotides read TGTGCCAGCAGCCCGCAGCGGGGAAGGTTTCGAGAGACCCAGTACTTC. Its translation is CASSPQRGRFRETQYF.